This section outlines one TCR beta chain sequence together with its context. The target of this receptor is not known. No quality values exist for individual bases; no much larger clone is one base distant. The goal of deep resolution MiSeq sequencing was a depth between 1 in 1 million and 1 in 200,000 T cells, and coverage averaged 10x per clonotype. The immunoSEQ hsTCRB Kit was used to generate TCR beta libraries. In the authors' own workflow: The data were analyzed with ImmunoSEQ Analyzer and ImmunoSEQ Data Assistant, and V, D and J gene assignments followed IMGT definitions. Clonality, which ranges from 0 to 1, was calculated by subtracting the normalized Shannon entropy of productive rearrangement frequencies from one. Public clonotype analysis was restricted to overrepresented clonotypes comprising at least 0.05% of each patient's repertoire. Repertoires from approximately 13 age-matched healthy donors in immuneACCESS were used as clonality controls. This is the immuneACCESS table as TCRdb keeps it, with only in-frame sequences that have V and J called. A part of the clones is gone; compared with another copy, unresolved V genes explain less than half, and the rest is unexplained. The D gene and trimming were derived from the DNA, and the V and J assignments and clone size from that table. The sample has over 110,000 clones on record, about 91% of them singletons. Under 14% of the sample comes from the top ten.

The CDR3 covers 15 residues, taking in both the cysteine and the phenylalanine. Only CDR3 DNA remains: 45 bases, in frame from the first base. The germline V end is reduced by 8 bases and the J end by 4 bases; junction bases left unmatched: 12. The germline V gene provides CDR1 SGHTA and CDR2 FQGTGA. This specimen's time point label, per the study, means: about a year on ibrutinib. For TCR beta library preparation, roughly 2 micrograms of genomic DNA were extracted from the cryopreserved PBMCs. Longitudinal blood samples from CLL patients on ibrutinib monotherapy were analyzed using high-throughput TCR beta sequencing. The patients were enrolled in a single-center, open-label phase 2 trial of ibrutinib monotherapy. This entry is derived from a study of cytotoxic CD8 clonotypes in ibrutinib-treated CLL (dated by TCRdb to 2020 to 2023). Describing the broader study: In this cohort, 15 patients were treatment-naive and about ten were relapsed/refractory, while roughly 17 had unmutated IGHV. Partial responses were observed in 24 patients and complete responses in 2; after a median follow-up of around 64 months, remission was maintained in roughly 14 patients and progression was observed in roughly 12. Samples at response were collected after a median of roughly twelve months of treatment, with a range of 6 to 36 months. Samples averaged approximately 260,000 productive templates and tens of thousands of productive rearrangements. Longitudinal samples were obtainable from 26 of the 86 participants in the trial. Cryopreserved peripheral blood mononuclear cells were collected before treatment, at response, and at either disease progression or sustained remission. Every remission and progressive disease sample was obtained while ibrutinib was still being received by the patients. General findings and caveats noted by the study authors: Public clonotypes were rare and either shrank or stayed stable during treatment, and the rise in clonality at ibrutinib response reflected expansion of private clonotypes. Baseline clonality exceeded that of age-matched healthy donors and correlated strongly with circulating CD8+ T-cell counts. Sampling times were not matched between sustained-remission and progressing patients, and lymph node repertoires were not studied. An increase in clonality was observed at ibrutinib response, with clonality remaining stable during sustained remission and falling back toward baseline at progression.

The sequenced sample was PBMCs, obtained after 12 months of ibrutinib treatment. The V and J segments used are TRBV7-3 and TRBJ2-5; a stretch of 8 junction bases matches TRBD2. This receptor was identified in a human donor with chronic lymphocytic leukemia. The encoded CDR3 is CASRVAGRAGETQYF. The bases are TGTGCCAGCCGCGTTGCCGGGAGGGCCGGAGAGACCCAGTACTTC.